This entry features one T cell receptor (beta chain) sequence. The sample originates from a study of immune evolution from preneoplasia to lung adenocarcinoma. Clones were read by immunoSEQ multiplex PCR, and TCRdb kept only the in-frame ones, dropping some. The sample has fewer than 5,500 clones; less than 85% are singletons. Sequencing used FFPE minimally invasive lung adenocarcinoma tissue. This clonotype was obtained from a person aged 55-80 years with lung adenocarcinoma.

The DNA of the CDR3 is TGTGCCAGCAGCTTCCCCTCCTCCTACGAGCAGTACTTC. Translation: CASSFPSSYEQYF. The chain has TRBV7-9 and TRBJ2-7; D is unresolved. The CDR3 has 13 amino acids. Germline loops: CDR1 SEHNR, CDR2 FQNEAQ (reference sequence). V was cut by 3 bases and J by 0 bases, with 6 bases left in between.